Listed below are T cell receptor beta chains from one sample, sequenced in a study of shared clonotypes between healthy human individuals. Using immunoSEQ multiplex PCR, the repertoire was profiled, and TCRdb retains in-frame clones only, with some absent. This sample has approximately 88,000 clones, with 60% to 70% found just once. Sequenced: memory CD8+ T cells sorted from blood. The receptors originated from a man aged 25 to 45 in good health. The CDR3 runs from the conserved cysteine through the conserved F or W. Fields, in order: V gene, CDR3 length, D gene, clone size, J gene, CDR3 DNA, CDR3 protein. D genes are given only for firm matches. Clone size is stated in some rows and not others, as once, few, many or a class when expanded.

TRBV5-1	15	TRBD1	-	TRBJ2-7	TGCGCCAGCAGCTTGACCGGGACAGGCACCTACGAGCAGTACTTC	CASSLTGTGTYEQYF
TRBV10-3	12	-	-	TRBJ2-2	TGTGCCATCACGGGGGAGGCCGGGGAGCTGTTTTTT	CAITGEAGELFF
TRBV11-2	15	-	-	TRBJ2-3	TGTGCCAGCAGCCTCAAGGTGGGGGTCACAGATACGCAGTATTTT	CASSLKVGVTDTQYF
TRBV7-8	15	-	-	TRBJ1-3	TGTGCCAGCAGCCCACGTAGGGGTACAGGAAACACCATATATTTT	CASSPRRGTGNTIYF
TRBV9	15	-	once	TRBJ2-3	TGTGCCAGCAGCGTAGAGTGGAGAAGTCTAGATACGCAGTATTTT	CASSVEWRSLDTQYF
TRBV7-6	17	-	-	TRBJ2-2	TGTGCCAGCAGCCATCATTTCCAGTCAGGGAACACCGGGGAGCTGTTTTTT	CASSHHFQSGNTGELFF
TRBV11-3	13	TRBD2	-	TRBJ2-1	TGTGCCAGCAGCCCCGCGCATAGCGGGGAGCAGTTCTTC	CASSPAHSGEQFF
TRBV7-9	13	-	-	TRBJ2-3	TGTGCCAGCAGCTTGGGATACACAGATACGCAGTATTTT	CASSLGYTDTQYF
TRBV5-1	15	TRBD1	-	TRBJ2-5	TGCGCCAGCAGCTATGGACAGGGGCAGGGAAAGACCCAGTACTTC	CASSYGQGQGKTQYF
TRBV28	12	-	few	TRBJ2-5	TGTGCCAGCAGTTCTGGGATGGAGACCCAGTACTTC	CASSSGMETQYF
TRBV4-3	15	TRBD2	-	TRBJ2-7	TGCGCCAGCAGCCAAGGGACTAGCTTATCCTACGAGCAGTACTTC	CASSQGTSLSYEQYF
TRBV5-6	17	TRBD2	once	TRBJ2-7	TGTGCCAGCAGCCCAAGGGGCAGCGGGGTTAGCTCCTACGAGCAGTACTTC	CASSPRGSGVSSYEQYF
TRBV14	15	-	few	TRBJ1-4	TGTGCCAGCAGCCATTATCAGGGGCTAGATGAAAAACTGTTTTTT	CASSHYQGLDEKLFF
TRBV28	15	-	once	TRBJ2-7	TGTGCCAGCAGTAGACCCGGGGCCACTTCTTACGAGCAGTACTTC	CASSRPGATSYEQYF
TRBV21-1	17	-	-	TRBJ1-5	TGTGCCAGCAGCTCCCGTCGAGGCCCAGCGGTCTATCAGCCCCAGCATTTT	CASSSRRGPAVYQPQHF
TRBV27	14	TRBD1	-	TRBJ1-1	TGTGCCAGCAGTTCCCCGACAGGGAAGAATGAGGCTTTCTTT	CASSSPTGKNEAFF
TRBV6-9	18	-	-	TRBJ2-6	TGTGCCAGCAGTAGTGCTGCGCTACGACAAAGTCGGGCCAACGTCCTGACTTTC	CASSSAALRQSRANVLTF
TRBV28	16	-	-	TRBJ2-3	TGTGCCAGCAGTTTTTCGGGGTTCTCTAGCACAGATACGCAGTATTTT	CASSFSGFSSTDTQYF
TRBV2	14	TRBD2	-	TRBJ2-2	TGTGCCAGCACCGGGACTAGCCGTACCGGGGAGCTGTTTTTT	CASTGTSRTGELFF
TRBV28	19	TRBD1	few	TRBJ2-3	TGTGCCAGTACTCCGGGACAGTTGACGAAAGCCACTAGCACAGATACGCAGTATTTT	CASTPGQLTKATSTDTQYF
TRBV7-2	16	TRBD2	many	TRBJ2-4	TGTGCCAGCAGCACGGGACTAGCGGGAGCGAAAAACATTCAGTACTTC	CASSTGLAGAKNIQYF
TRBV5-1	15	-	-	TRBJ1-1	TGCGCCAGCAGCCCCTTAGTGGGGGGAAACACTGAAGCTTTCTTT	CASSPLVGGNTEAFF
TRBV6-4	15	TRBD1	-	TRBJ2-3	TGTGCCAGCAGCGGACAGGGTGTGGGTACAGATACGCAGTATTTT	CASSGQGVGTDTQYF
TRBV6-6	15	-	-	TRBJ1-5	TGTGCCAGCAGTTACTCGACGGCCCGAGATCAGCCCCAGCATTTT	CASSYSTARDQPQHF
TRBV10-3	13	-	few	TRBJ2-5	TGTGCCATCAGCGAGGGGAGACAAGAGACCCAGTACTTC	CAISEGRQETQYF
TRBV5-1	14	-	-	TRBJ2-3	TGCGCCAGCAGCTTGGGGCCACCCACAGATACGCAGTATTTT	CASSLGPPTDTQYF
TRBV7-9	18	TRBD2	once	TRBJ2-1	TGTGCCAGCAGCTCGACAGATGGAGGGCTAGCGGGAGGGTATGAGCAGTTCTTC	CASSSTDGGLAGGYEQFF